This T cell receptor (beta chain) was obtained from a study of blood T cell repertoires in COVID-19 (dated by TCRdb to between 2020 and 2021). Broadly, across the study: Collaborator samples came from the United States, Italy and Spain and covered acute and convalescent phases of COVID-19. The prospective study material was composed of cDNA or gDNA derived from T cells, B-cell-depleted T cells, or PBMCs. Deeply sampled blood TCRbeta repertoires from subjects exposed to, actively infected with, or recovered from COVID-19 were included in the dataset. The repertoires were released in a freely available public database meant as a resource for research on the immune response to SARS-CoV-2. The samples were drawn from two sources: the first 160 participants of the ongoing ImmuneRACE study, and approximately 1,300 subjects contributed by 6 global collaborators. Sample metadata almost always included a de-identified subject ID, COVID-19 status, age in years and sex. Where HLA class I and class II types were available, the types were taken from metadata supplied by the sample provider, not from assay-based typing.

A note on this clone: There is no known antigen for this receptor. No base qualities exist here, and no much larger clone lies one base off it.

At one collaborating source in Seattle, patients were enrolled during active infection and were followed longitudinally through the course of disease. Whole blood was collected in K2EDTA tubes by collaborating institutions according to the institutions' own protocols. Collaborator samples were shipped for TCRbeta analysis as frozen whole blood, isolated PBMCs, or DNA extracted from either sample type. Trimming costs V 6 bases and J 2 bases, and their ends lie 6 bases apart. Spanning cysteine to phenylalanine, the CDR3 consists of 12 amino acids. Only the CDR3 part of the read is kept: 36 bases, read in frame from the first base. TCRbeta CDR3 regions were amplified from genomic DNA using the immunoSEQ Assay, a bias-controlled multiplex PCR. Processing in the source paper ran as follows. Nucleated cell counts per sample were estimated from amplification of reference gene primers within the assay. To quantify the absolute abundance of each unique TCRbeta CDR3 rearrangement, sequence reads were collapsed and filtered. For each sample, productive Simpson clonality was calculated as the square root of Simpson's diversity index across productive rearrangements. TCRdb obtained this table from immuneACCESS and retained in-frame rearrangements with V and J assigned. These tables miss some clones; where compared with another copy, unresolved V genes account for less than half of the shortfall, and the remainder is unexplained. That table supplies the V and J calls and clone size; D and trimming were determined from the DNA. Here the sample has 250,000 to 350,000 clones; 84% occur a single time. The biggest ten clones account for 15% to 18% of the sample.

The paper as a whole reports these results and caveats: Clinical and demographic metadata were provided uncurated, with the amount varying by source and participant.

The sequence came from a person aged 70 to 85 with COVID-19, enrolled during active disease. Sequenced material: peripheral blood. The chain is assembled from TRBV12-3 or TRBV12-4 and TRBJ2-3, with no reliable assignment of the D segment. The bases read TGTGCCAGCAGCTATTTCACAGATACGCAGTATTTT. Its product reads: CASSYFTDTQYF.